This TCR beta chain was documented in a study of cytomegalovirus exposure and HLA in healthy donors. Study outcomes and limitations: Excluded were some V segments that proved indistinguishable, including TRBV6-2 and TRBV6-3.

PCR employed 60 Vbeta and 13 Jbeta primers. Sequencing used immunoSEQ multiplex PCR; TCRdb keeps in-frame clones, though not all of them. The sample yields around 110,000 clones, roughly 73% seen once. Trimming took off 3 bases at V and 1 base at J, with 16 bases between the two ends. Per the germline V gene, CDR1 is KGHSH and CDR2 is LQKENI. This CDR3 comprises 16 residues. Note on this clone: What it binds is not known.

Material: PBMCs. The chain uses TRBV18 and TRBJ2-7; D unresolved. The receptor was isolated from a man aged 40-50 years in good health and CMV-seronegative. The CDR3 region has the DNA TGTGCCAGCTCACCTCTCCGGTCCAGGAATTCCTACGAGCAGTACTTC. Encoded protein: CASSPLRSRNSYEQYF.